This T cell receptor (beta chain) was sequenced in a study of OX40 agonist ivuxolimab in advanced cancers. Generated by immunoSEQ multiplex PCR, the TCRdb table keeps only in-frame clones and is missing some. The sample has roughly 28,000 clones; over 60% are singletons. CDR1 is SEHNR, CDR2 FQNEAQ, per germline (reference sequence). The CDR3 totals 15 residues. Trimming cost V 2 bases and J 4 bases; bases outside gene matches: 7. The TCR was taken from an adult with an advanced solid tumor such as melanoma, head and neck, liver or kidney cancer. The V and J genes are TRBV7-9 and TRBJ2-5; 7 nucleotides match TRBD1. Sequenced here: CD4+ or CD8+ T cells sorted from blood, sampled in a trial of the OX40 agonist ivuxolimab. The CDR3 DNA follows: TGTGCCAGCAGCTTATCCGACAGGGTTAGAGAGACCCAGTACTTC. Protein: CASSLSDRVRETQYF.